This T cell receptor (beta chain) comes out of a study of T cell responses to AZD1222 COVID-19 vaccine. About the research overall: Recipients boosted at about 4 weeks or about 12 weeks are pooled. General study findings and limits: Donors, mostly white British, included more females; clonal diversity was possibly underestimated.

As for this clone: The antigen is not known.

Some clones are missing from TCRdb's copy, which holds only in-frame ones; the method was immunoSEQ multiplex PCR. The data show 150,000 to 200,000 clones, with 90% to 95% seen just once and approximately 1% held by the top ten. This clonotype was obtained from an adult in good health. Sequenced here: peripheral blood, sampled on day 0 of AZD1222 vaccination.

This CDR3 reads CSASSQLNYGYTF. CDR3 DNA sequence: TGCAGTGCTAGTTCCCAGCTTAACTATGGCTACACCTTC. This sequence joins TRBV20-1 and TRBJ1-2, with D unresolved. Germline V lookup: CDR1 DFQATT, CDR2 SNEGSKA (reference sequence). V was shortened by 3 bases and J by 1 base, with 9 bases between the two germline ends. The CDR3 loop spans 13 amino acids.